This section outlines one TCR beta chain sequence together with its context. Antigen specificity is unknown. This sample is part of a study of beta chain features in type 1 diabetes. Study-level findings and limits: Junctions at VDJ sites from type 1 diabetes patients had fewer insertions and more deletions.

Isolated RNA was reverse transcribed in full, so expressed TCRB transcripts were sequenced. Sequencing used immunoSEQ multiplex PCR; TCRdb keeps in-frame clones, though not all of them. The table records more than 300,000 clones, over 9.5% of them present only once. The collection from each donor was one heparinised blood draw averaging roughly 110 mL. Staining for CD45RO/CCR7/CD25/CD127/CD95/CD27 allowed sorting of CD4+ naive, central memory, regulatory and stem cell-like memory cells. This CDR3 has 13 residues. With 4 bases clipped from V and 8 bases from J, the junction kept 5 bases outside the gene matches. The germline V gene encodes CDR1 GTSNPN and CDR2 SVGIG (reference sequence).

Material: naive CD4+ T cells from blood. The origin of this receptor is a man aged 18 to 30 in good health. J is TRBJ1-6 and V is TRBV30, with 7 bases identical to TRBD1. Here the CDR3 DNA reads TGTGCCTGGAAGACAGGGTATGATTCACCCCTCCACTTT. It is translated as CAWKTGYDSPLHF.